This T cell receptor beta chain was captured by sequencing in a study of spatial heterogeneity in lung cancer. Study observations and caveats: Expanded alpha and beta TCR counts within tumors tracked tumor mutation counts.

Many counts were recorded for this clonotype. Antigen specificity is unknown. The V end was cut by 5 bases, the J end by 7 bases, with 9 bases between. The CDR3 has 13 amino acids. Germline CDR1 SGHTA, CDR2 FQGTGA. TCRdb called the 5' RACE reads again in MiXCR, with one record for every CDR3 protein. The sample gives more than 7,500 distinct CDR3 sequences, around 5.1% of which show up once; around 25% is in the top ten. Time point here: sample taken at primary tumor resection. Whole RNA, isolated from tumor, nontumor lung or frozen PBMC, was sequenced without prior sorting. The genes are TRBV7-3 and TRBJ1-6, with D maybe TRBD1 (6 bases). This receptor was obtained from a female donor with early-stage non-small cell lung cancer. Sequenced here: lung tumor tissue, sampled at surgery. This chain's CDR3 is CASSQGQNSPLHF. CDR3 nucleotide sequence: TGTGCCAGCAGCCAAGGACAGAATTCACCCCTCCACTTT.